A selection of T cell receptor beta chains follows, all from one sample in a study of T cell responses to AZD1222 COVID-19 vaccine. Sequencing was performed with immunoSEQ multiplex PCR; in TCRdb, only in-frame clones are kept and a portion is missing. In the table there are about 150,000 clones, about 93% of which are singletons. The sequences come from peripheral blood, collected on day 0 of AZD1222 vaccination. These receptors came from an adult in good health. Both conserved end residues are part of each CDR3. Fields, in order: V gene, J gene, CDR3 protein.

TRBV5-4	TRBJ2-3	CASSLGGQVTDTQYF
TRBV2	TRBJ1-1	CATHGVRSTEAFF
TRBV24-1	TRBJ1-5	CATSDSGVGQPQHF
TRBV19	TRBJ1-2	CATRVPGQGVLYGYTF
TRBV18	TRBJ2-2	CASSRATNTGELFF
TRBV10-3	TRBJ1-3	CAISESRGPGNTIYF
TRBV6-1	TRBJ2-5	CASSERGGQETQYF
TRBV9	TRBJ2-1	CASSVASGRANEQFF
TRBV4-1	TRBJ1-4	CASSQEGTGDNEKLFF
TRBV7-9	TRBJ1-4	CASSFLGEKLFF
TRBV7-8	TRBJ1-5	CASSLIANINQPQHF
TRBV28	TRBJ1-2	CASSLPSGYTF
TRBV19	TRBJ1-4	CASSMAKGNNEKLFF
TRBV6-5	TRBJ1-2	CASTRTGGWGYTF
TRBV7-2	TRBJ1-1	CASRRTGGRFMNTEAFF
TRBV2	TRBJ1-1	CASSEGLRNTEAFF
TRBV28	TRBJ2-7	CASRETGASYEQYF
TRBV5-1	TRBJ2-7	CASAQTGLLYEQYF
TRBV2	TRBJ1-5	CASSELLGSNQPQHF
TRBV18	TRBJ2-6	CASSPGRTGSGANVLTF
TRBV7-2	TRBJ1-6	CASSITGGDSPLHF